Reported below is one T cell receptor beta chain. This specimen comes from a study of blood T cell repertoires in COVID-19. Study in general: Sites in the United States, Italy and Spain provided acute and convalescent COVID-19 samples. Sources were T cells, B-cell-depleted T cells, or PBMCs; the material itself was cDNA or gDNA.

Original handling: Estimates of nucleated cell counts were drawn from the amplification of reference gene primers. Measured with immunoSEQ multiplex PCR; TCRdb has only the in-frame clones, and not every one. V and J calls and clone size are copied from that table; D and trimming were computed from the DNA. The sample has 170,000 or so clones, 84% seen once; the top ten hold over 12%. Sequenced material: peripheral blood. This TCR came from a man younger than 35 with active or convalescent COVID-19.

CDR3 nucleotides: TGTGCCAGCAGCTTGACCGGAGCCCCACAATACACAGATACGCAGTATTTT. It codes for CASSLTGAPQYTDTQYF. The chain carries TRBV11-2 and TRBJ2-3; D is unresolved. The CDR3 extends over 17 amino acids. Germline CDR1 is SGHAT and CDR2 is FQNNGV. Trimming left V 3 bases short and J 2 bases short, with 18 bases between.